Below, one T cell receptor beta chain is given with its context. The antigen remains undetermined. This record comes from a study of CD8 T cells in ankylosing spondylitis. By quantitative 5'-RACE with molecular barcodes, the TCR beta libraries were made. From the 5' RACE reads, TCRdb called clonotypes with MiXCR, one entry per CDR3 protein. The sample lists approximately 550,000 distinct CDR3 sequences; about 13% were seen once. Study findings and constraints: Among TCR beta sequences, a motif of under ten highly homologous variants appeared characteristic of ankylosing spondylitis blood. Researchers report that disease-linked clones proved CD8+ and relatively rare in peripheral blood. Researchers reportedly found disease-linked clones significantly enriched in matched ankylosing spondylitis synovial fluid.

CDR1 is LGHDT and CDR2 is YNNKEL in the germline V gene (reference sequence). The CDR3 contains 15 residues. Trimming at V came to 5 bases and at J to 7 bases, leaving 7 bases not matched to a gene. V is TRBV3-1 and J is TRBJ2-1; 11 bases are a match to TRBD2. The sample was blood, either unsorted or a sorted T cell fraction (not recorded which). This sequence was found in a male donor with ankylosing spondylitis. In nucleotides, the CDR3 is TGTGCCAGCAGCTTAGCGGGAGGGCCGATAAATGAGCAGTTCTTC. This translates into CASSLAGGPINEQFF.